This T cell receptor (beta chain) was sequenced for a study of somatic mutations in cytotoxic T cells in rheumatoid arthritis. This clone showed up just once. This CDR3 is built from 13 residues. V was shortened by 4 bases and J by 6 bases, with 10 bases between the two germline ends. The germline V gene encodes CDR1 MNHEY and CDR2 SVGAGI. Clones were read by immunoSEQ multiplex PCR, and TCRdb kept only the in-frame ones, dropping some. The table lists roughly 14,000 clones, 75% to 95% of them singletons. The chain uses TRBV6-5 and TRBJ1-5, with a weak D call TRBD1 (5 bases). Source material: CD4+ T cells sorted from blood. The receptor was isolated from a man in his sixties or seventies with rheumatoid arthritis. CDR3 DNA sequence: TGTGCCAGCAGTTTTACAGGAGTTCAGCCCCAGCATTTT. This translates into CASSFTGVQPQHF.